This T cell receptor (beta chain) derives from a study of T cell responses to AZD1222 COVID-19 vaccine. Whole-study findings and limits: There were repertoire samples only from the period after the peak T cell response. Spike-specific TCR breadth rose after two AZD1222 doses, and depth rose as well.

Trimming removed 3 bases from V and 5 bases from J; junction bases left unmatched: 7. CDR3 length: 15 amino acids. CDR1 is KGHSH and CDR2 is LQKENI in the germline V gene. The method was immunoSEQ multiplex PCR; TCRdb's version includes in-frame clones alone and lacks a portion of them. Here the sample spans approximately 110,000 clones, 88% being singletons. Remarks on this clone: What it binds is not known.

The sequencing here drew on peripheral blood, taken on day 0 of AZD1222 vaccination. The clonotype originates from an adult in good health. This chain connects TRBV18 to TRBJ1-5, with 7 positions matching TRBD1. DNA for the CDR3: TGTGCCAGCTCACCTCCTGGGACAGCCGATCAGCCCCAGCATTTT. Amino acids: CASSPPGTADQPQHF.